The following is a TCR beta chain sequence with its context. Antigen specificity is unknown. This entry is derived from a study of T-cell memory formation after mild COVID-19. The overall study: In these data, TCR clusters were largely donor specific. Findings and caveats of the study: The authors did not confirm SARS-CoV-2 specificity of second-wave clones peaking day 37. Clones contracting over day 15 to 85 were CD4/CD8 balanced, with later expanders leaning CD4+. Mostly located in CM and EM were contracting CD4+ clones, with contracting CD8+ clones located in EMRA.

TCRdb re-called the 5' RACE reads through MiXCR, storing one row per CDR3 protein. The sample consists of under 90,000 distinct CDR3 sequences, about 15% of them appearing once. Sequenced material: PBMCs or a T cell subset sorted from them (not recorded which). The sequence was collected from an adult woman who had mild COVID-19 (a few samples of this study predate the infection). Cell type and time point are not known.

CDR3 DNA sequence: TGTGCCAGCAGCTTAGAAGGACTCCACTACGAGCAGTACTTC. Translation: CASSLEGLHYEQYF. The chain is built from TRBV7-9 and TRBJ2-7, with D possibly being TRBD2 (5 bases). The V gene lost 1 base and the J gene lost 3 bases, with 10 bases spanning the gap. The CDR3 contains 14 residues. Germline V lookup: CDR1 SEHNR, CDR2 FQNEAQ (reference sequence). The full variable domain, in which reference TRBV7-9 and TRBJ2-7 provide the parts outside the CDR3, is DTGVSQNPRHKITKRGQNVTFRCDPISEHNRLYWYRQTLGQGPEFLTYFQNEAQLEKSRLLSDRFSAERPKGSFSTLEIQRTEQGDSAMYLCASSLEGLHYEQYFGPGTRLTVT.